This entry features one T cell receptor (beta chain) sequence. Its antigen is not identified. The sample originates from a study of long-term antiretroviral therapy in people with HIV. Notes on the study in general: HIV repertoires spanned narrower CDR3 length ranges than controls.

Trimming took 8 bases from V and 4 from J; bases not matched to a gene: 7. CDR3 length: 14 amino acids. Looked up from germline, CDR1 is SGHTA and CDR2 is FQGTGA. It was version v3.0 of the immunoSEQ assay that was run at survey level. Sequencing was directed toward about 40,000-55,000 T-cell genomes in each sample. Clones were sequenced by immunoSEQ multiplex PCR, and TCRdb holds only the in-frame ones, with some missing. Altogether 20,000 or so clones are present, 70% to 85% being singletons, with the ten largest covering 5.5% to 6%. All participants with HIV were treated in the United States. This receptor was identified in a man younger than 45 with HIV. J is TRBJ2-2 and V is TRBV7-3; 7 positions match TRBD2. The sequences come from unsorted PBMCs, collected 4.4 years after starting antiretroviral therapy. The CDR3 loop reads CASALTSTTGELFF. CDR3 DNA: TGTGCCAGCGCCTTGACTAGCACCACCGGGGAGCTGTTTTTT.